This TCR beta chain was identified during a study of T-cell reconstitution after alpha-beta-depleted transplantation in children. The authors prepared the TCRbeta library with unique molecular identifiers. MiXCR, applied by TCRdb to the PCR reads, yields one record per CDR3 protein. The data show a few hundred thousand distinct CDR3 sequences, 18% seen once. With 4 bases removed from V and 4 bases from J, the gap between germline ends came to 17 bases. The CDR3 spans 15 residues. CDR1 and CDR2 (germline): SGHRS, YFSETQ. This rearrangement joins TRBV5-1 to TRBJ2-5; D is possibly TRBD1 (6 bases). This clonotype originated in a human donor who donated a stem cell graft to a child with acute lymphoblastic leukemia. Specimen: PBMCs from the stem cell graft donor, collected from the stem cell graft. The CDR3, as DNA: TGCGCCAGCAGCCTGACCGGGACACCTGGAGAGACCCAGTACTTC. Its protein product is CASSLTGTPGETQYF. The full variable domain, with the rest looked up from reference TRBV5-1 and TRBJ2-5, is KAGVTQTPRYLIKTRGQQVTLSCSPISGHRSVSWYQQTPGQGLQFLFEYFSETQRNKGNFPGRFSGRQFSNSRSEMNVSTLELGDSALYLCASSLTGTPGETQYFGPGTRLLVL.